This T cell receptor (beta chain) is from a study of naive and memory T cell subsets. Germline CDR1 reads SEHNR; CDR2 reads FQNEAQ (reference sequence). With 1 base clipped from V and 3 bases from J, the junction kept 14 bases outside the gene matches. This CDR3 contains 19 residues. The SP2 primer and nested alpha and beta constant region primers amplified ligated cDNA in four rounds. Alpha and beta constant region primers primed reverse transcription for blood and skin samples. TCRdb re-derived calls from the 5' RACE reads in MiXCR, one entry per CDR3 protein. The sample lists 55,000 to 70,000 distinct CDR3 sequences, under 10% occurring once. Study-wide results and caveats: The RNA method is potentially sensitive to activation and differentiation changes.

An oligonucleotide containing a UMI was ligated to the 3' end of TCR cDNA. Whole blood, roughly 2.5 ml, came from adult healthy volunteers. Reverse transcription used DNase-treated unsorted total RNA, aiming for 1 to 1000 ng. This clonotype showed up many times. Its target is unknown. The chain carries TRBV7-9 and TRBJ2-4; 8 nucleotides agree with TRBD1. The clonotype comes from a female donor in good health. The CDR3 DNA reads TGTGCCAGCAGCTTAGTGATTTCAAGGACAGGGCGAGGCAAAAACATTCAGTACTTC. Translation: CASSLVISRTGRGKNIQYF.